This passage covers 17 T cell receptor beta chains from one sample sequenced in a study of PD-L1 blockade in urothelial cancer. The assay was immunoSEQ multiplex PCR, and TCRdb's table has in-frame clones only and misses some. The sample contains just over 50,000 clones, around three quarters of which appear only once. Sequenced material: PBMCs, taken around atezolizumab (anti-PD-L1) treatment. These TCRs come from a man aged 65 to 85 with urothelial cancer.

The chain carries TRBV6-5 and TRBJ2-7; perhaps TRBD1 as D (7 bases). The length of the CDR3 is 13 residues. V was pared by 9 bases and J by 6 bases, with 18 bases between. CDR1 MNHEY and CDR2 SVGAGI come from the germline V gene. CDR3 nucleotide sequence: TGTGCCAGTCAGTTAGGAGGGGGCCGCGAGCAGTACTTC. It yields the protein CASQLGGGREQYF.

The V call is TRBV30, the J call TRBJ2-7; D uncertain. The V end lost 3 bases, the J end lost 7 bases, and 13 bases lay between the germline ends. The CDR3 spans 12 residues. Germline V gives CDR1 GTSNPN, CDR2 SVGIG (reference sequence). The CDR3 spells CAWSSHPLEQYF. CDR3 DNA sequence: TGTGCCTGGAGCAGTCACCCGTTAGAGCAGTACTTC.

In its sample, this clone was seen once. This chain connects TRBV6-1 to TRBJ2-5, with D tentatively TRBD1 (6 bases). Germline V gene sequence: CDR1 MNHNS, CDR2 SASEGT. Trimming took 4 bases from V and 3 from J, leaving 9 bases between them. The length of the CDR3 is 13 residues. Here the CDR3 DNA reads TGTGCCAGCAGTGGGACAGTCAAAGAGACCCAGTACTTC. It encodes CASSGTVKETQYF.

The gene calls are TRBV6-5 and TRBJ2-3; TRBD1 aligns across 7 bases. The ends lost 0 bases at V and 5 bases at J; junction bases unmatched: 5. The length of the CDR3 is 15 residues. Germline CDR1 reads MNHEY; CDR2 reads SVGAGI. Here the CDR3 reads CASSYSGDRGDTQYF. The CDR3 DNA is TGTGCCAGCAGTTACTCGGGGGACAGAGGAGATACGCAGTATTTT.

The chain links TRBV5-1 to TRBJ2-7; the match to TRBD1 covers 10 bases. This CDR3 is 14 amino acids long. Germline V CDR1 and CDR2: SGHRS, YFSETQ. V was pared by 3 bases and J by 3 bases, with 3 bases of the junction left unmatched. CDR3 region: CASSSDRGHYEQYF. The CDR3 DNA reads as TGCGCCAGCAGCTCCGACAGGGGGCACTACGAGCAGTACTTC.

V is TRBV11-3 and J is TRBJ2-1; 14 nucleotides align to TRBD2. Looked up from germline, CDR1 is SGHNT and CDR2 is YENEEA. This CDR3 has 17 amino acids. V dropped 4 bases and J dropped 8; count of bases not matched to a gene: 10. CDR3 sequence: CASSSRDGTSGSHEQFF. CDR3 in DNA: TGTGCCAGCAGCTCCCGCGATGGGACTAGCGGGAGCCATGAGCAGTTCTTC.

This rearrangement joins TRBV7-6 to TRBJ2-1; unclear D gene. The germline CDR1 and CDR2 sequences are SGHVS and FNYEAQ. The CDR3 runs 12 residues. V shed 2 bases and J shed 6 bases, with 5 bases lying between them. The CDR3 protein is CASSLSVNEQFF. CDR3 coding DNA: TGTGCCAGCAGCTTAAGCGTCAATGAGCAGTTCTTC.

The sample holds a few counts of this clone. The rearrangement links TRBV6-6 to TRBJ2-2; TRBD2 matches 7 bases. Germline CDR1 MNHNY, CDR2 SVGAGI (reference sequence). The CDR3 covers 15 residues. V lost 2 bases and J lost 4; bases outside the gene matches: 4. As DNA, the CDR3 is TGTGCCAGCAGTTACCCCGGGGGGTCCACCGGGGAGCTGTTTTTT. Protein product: CASSYPGGSTGELFF.

The rearrangement links TRBV7-2 to TRBJ2-4; 14 nucleotides align to TRBD2. Germline CDR1 is SGHTA and CDR2 is FQGNSA. CDR3 length: 15 amino acids. J lost 6 bases, V lost 4 bases, and 2 bases had no gene match. The CDR3 is CASSSGLAGGNIQYF. The CDR3 nucleotides read TGTGCCAGCAGCTCAGGACTAGCGGGGGGAAACATTCAGTACTTC.

This clone was found a few times. The rearrangement links TRBV30 to TRBJ2-7; unclear D gene. This CDR3 has 14 amino acids. Germline CDR1 reads GTSNPN; CDR2 reads SVGIG (reference sequence). Trimming shortened V by 0 bases and J by 3 bases, and 12 bases separated the two germline ends. The CDR3 here is CAWSVGGLGYEQYF. CDR3 coding DNA: TGTGCCTGGAGTGTAGGTGGCCTAGGCTACGAGCAGTACTTC.

V and J are TRBV5-6 and TRBJ2-5, with 10 bases that match TRBD2. This CDR3 comprises 15 residues. With 4 bases clipped from V and 3 bases from J, the junction kept 6 bases outside the gene matches. Germline V gene lookup returns CDR1 SGHDT and CDR2 YYEEEE. The CDR3 DNA follows: TGTGCCAGCAGCCGTCGGACTAGCGGCGAAGAGACCCAGTACTTC. Translating gives CASSRRTSGEETQYF.

This clone was seen only a few times. This chain connects TRBV5-5 to TRBJ1-5, with D possibly TRBD1 on 5 matching bases. The CDR3 is 15 amino acids. Germline V gives CDR1 SGHKS, CDR2 YYEKEE (reference sequence). V was clipped by 1 base and J by 4 bases, with 12 bases between them. CDR3 sequence reads: CASSLQGNGNQPQHF. Written as DNA, the CDR3 is TGTGCCAGCAGCTTGCAGGGTAATGGGAATCAGCCCCAGCATTTT.

The CDR3 loop reads CASRDRGLTEAFF. DNA of the CDR3: TGTGCCAGCCGGGACAGGGGGTTGACTGAAGCTTTCTTT. The chain couples TRBV27 to TRBJ1-1; 11 bases are shared with TRBD1. The V gene end was trimmed by 8 bases and the J gene end by 5 bases; junction bases not matched to a gene: 4. CDR1 is MNHEY and CDR2 is SMNVEV in the germline V gene (reference sequence). The CDR3 has 13 amino acids.

The chain links TRBV13 to TRBJ2-3; 10 bases align to TRBD2. Trimming cost V 6 bases and J 4 bases; bases outside gene matches: 7. The CDR3 consists of 15 residues. Germline V gene data show CDR1 as PRHDT and CDR2 as FYEKMQ (reference sequence). CDR3 sequence: CASRLLAGAADTQYF. CDR3 in DNA: TGTGCCAGCAGACTTCTAGCGGGAGCTGCAGATACGCAGTATTTT.

DNA of the CDR3: TGTGCCAGCAGTCCCGAGTCTAGCGGGTACAATGAGCAGTTCTTC. Its translation is CASSPESSGYNEQFF. The rearrangement uses TRBV6-4 and TRBJ2-1, with TRBD2 matching over 8 bases. The CDR3 runs 15 residues. Germline lookup yields CDR1 MRHNA and CDR2 SNTAGT. V lost 5 bases to trimming and J lost 4 bases; unmatched junction nucleotides: 7.

The genes are TRBV19 and TRBJ1-1, with D possibly TRBD1 on 5 matching bases. Trimming cost V 3 bases and J 1 base, with 9 bases left between them. Germline V gene sequence: CDR1 LNHDA, CDR2 SQIVND (reference sequence). The CDR3 runs to 14 residues. CDR3 nucleotide sequence: TGTGCCAGTAGTATGGGGCAGGGGAACACTGAAGCTTTCTTT. Translated, it gives CASSMGQGNTEAFF.

The rearrangement joins TRBV7-2 to TRBJ2-5, with 8 bases that match TRBD2. This CDR3 spans 14 amino acids. Trimming at V came to 3 bases and at J to 4 bases, leaving 4 bases not matched to a gene. The germline V gene encodes CDR1 SGHTA and CDR2 FQGNSA. The CDR3 coding sequence is TGTGCCAGCAGCTTTAGCGGGATGTCAGAGACCCAGTACTTC. As protein: CASSFSGMSETQYF.